This note documents a single TCR beta chain sequence. Only in-frame clones appear in the TCRdb table, and some are missing; sequencing was by immunoSEQ multiplex PCR. The sample has roughly 330,000 clones; approximately 79% are singletons. The ends lost 5 bases at V and 5 bases at J; junction bases unmatched: 11. Germline assignment: CDR1 SNHLY and CDR2 FYNNEI. CDR3 size: 15 residues. The source of the sample is a study of shared clonotypes between healthy human individuals. This chain joins TRBV2 and TRBJ2-5; 7 bases agree with TRBD2. The sample taken for sequencing was memory CD4+ T cells sorted from blood. The subset was: CD45RA-negative fraction. The source of this sequence is a man aged 25 to 45 in good health. The CDR3 nucleotides read TGTGCCAGCAGTCCCAATGCGGGGGTACGGGAGACCCAGTACTTC. Translation gives CASSPNAGVRETQYF.